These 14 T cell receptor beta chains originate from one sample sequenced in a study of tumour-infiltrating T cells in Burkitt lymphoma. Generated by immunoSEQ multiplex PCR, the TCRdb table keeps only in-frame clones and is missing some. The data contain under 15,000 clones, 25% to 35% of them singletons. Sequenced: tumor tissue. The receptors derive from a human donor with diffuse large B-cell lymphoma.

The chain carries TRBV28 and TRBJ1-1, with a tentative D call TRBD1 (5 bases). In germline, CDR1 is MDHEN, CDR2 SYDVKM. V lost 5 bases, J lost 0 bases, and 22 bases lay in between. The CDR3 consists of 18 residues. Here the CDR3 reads CASSTPAPGTGMNTEAFF. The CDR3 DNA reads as TGTGCCAGCAGTACCCCAGCCCCGGGGACGGGGATGAACACTGAAGCTTTCTTT.

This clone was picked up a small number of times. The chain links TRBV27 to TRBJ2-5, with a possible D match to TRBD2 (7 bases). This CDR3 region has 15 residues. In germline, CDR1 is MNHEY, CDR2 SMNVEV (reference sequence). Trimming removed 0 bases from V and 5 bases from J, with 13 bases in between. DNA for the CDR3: TGTGCCAGCAGTTTATCTTGGGGGGGCTGGGAGACCCAGTACTTC. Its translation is CASSLSWGGWETQYF.

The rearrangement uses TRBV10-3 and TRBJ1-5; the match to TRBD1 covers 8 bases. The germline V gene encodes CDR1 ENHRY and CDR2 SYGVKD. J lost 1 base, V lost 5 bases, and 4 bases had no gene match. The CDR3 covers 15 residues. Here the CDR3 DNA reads TGTGCCATCAGTTCCGGACAGGGAAGCAATCAGCCCCAGCATTTT. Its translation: CAISSGQGSNQPQHF.

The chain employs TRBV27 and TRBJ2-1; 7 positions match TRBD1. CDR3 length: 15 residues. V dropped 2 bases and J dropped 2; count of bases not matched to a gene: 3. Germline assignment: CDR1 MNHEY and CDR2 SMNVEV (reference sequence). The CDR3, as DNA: TGTGCCAGCAGTTTAGGAACAGGGGCCTACAATGAGCAGTTCTTC. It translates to CASSLGTGAYNEQFF.

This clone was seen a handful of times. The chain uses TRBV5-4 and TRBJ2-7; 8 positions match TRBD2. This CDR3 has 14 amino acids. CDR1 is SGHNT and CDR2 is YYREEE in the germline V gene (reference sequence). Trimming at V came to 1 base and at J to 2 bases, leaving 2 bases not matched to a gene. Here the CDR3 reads CASSLIGRAYEQYF. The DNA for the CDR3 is TGTGCCAGCAGCTTGATCGGGAGGGCCTACGAGCAGTACTTC.

CDR3 bases: TGTGCCAGCAGTGACTCCCCCAGGACTAGCCCCAACAATGAGCAGTTCTTC. It yields the protein CASSDSPRTSPNNEQFF. The V call is TRBV6-4, the J call TRBJ2-1; 8 bases map to TRBD2. The germline gives CDR1 MRHNA, CDR2 SNTAGT. V was pared by 0 bases and J by 5 bases, with 9 bases of the junction left unmatched. CDR3 length: 17 residues.

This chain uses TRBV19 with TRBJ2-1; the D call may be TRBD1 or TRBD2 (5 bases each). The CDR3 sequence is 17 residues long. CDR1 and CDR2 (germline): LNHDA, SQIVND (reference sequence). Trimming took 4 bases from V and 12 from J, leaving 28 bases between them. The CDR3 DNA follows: TGTGCCAGTAGTAGTACCACGGGACGGCCCCAGGGATGGGGGCAGTTCTTC. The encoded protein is CASSSTTGRPQGWGQFF.

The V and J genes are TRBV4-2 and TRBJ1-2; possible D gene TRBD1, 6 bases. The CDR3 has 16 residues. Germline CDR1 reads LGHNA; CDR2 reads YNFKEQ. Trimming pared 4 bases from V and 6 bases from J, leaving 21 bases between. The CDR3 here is CASSPKGGGLVDGYTF. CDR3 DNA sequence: TGTGCCAGCAGCCCGAAAGGCGGGGGGCTCGTCGATGGCTACACCTTC.

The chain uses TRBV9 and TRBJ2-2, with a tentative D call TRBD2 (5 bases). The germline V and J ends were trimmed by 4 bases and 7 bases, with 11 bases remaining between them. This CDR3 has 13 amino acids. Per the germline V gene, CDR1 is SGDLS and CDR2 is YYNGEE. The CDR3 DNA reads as TGTGCCAGCAGCCCGGAGAGGGTCGGGGAGCTGTTTTTT. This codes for CASSPERVGELFF. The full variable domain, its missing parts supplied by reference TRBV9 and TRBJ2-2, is DSGVTQTPKHLITATGQRVTLRCSPRSGDLSVYWYQQSLDQGLQFLIQYYNGEERAKGNILERFSAQQFPDLHSELNLSSLELGDSALYFCASSPERVGELFFGEGSRLTVL.

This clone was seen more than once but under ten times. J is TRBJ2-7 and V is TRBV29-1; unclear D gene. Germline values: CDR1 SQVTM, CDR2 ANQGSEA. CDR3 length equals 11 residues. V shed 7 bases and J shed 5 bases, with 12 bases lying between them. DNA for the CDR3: TGCAGCGGTCGGCAAGGCCACGAGCAGTACTTC. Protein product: CSGRQGHEQYF.

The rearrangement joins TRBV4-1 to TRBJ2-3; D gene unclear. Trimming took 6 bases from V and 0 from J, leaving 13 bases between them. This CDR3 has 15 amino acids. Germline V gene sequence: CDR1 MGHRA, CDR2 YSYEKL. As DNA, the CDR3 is TGCGCCAGCAGTGATAAGCGCGAAAGCACAGATACGCAGTATTTT. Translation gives CASSDKRESTDTQYF.

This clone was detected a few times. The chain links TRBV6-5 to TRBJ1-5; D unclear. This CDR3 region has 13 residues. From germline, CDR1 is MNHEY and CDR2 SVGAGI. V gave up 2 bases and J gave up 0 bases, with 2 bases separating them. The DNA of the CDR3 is TGTGCCAGCAGTTACACTAGCAATCAGCCCCAGCATTTT. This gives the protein CASSYTSNQPQHF.

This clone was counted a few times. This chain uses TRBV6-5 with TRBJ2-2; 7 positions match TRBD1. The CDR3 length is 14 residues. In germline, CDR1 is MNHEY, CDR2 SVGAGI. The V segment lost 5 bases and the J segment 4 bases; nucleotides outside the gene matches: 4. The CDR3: CASSTQGFTGELFF. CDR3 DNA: TGTGCCAGCAGTACACAGGGGTTCACCGGGGAGCTGTTTTTT.

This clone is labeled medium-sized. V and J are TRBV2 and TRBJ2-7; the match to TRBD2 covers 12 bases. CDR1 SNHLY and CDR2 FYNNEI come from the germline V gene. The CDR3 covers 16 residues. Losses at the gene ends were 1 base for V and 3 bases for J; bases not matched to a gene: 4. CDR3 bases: TGTGCCAGCAGTGAAGGTCGGACTAGCGGGATCTACGAGCAGTACTTC. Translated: CASSEGRTSGIYEQYF.